This entry lists 24 T cell receptor beta chains sequenced from one sample in a study of identical twins. MiXCR was run by TCRdb on the 5' RACE reads, yielding one entry per CDR3 protein. This sample yields roughly 770,000 distinct CDR3 sequences, of which approximately 18% are seen a single time; about an eighth belongs to the top ten. These data also formed part of another study, on T cells expressing NK-cell markers.

What was sequenced was PBMCs. The receptors derive from a woman aged 18-29 years in good health.

The V call is TRBV12-3 or TRBV12-4, the J call TRBJ2-7; 11 positions agree with TRBD2. The V and J ends lost 3 bases and 1 base, in that order; junction bases with no gene match: 11. The CDR3 consists of 18 residues. This chain's CDR3 is CASSFRLAGSTLSYEQYF. Written as DNA, the CDR3 is TGTGCCAGCAGTTTCAGACTAGCGGGGAGCACGTTGTCCTACGAGCAGTACTTC.

Here the CDR3 reads CASSSNGWHEQYF. CDR3 bases: TGTGCCAGCAGTTCCAATGGTTGGCACGAGCAGTACTTC. V and J are TRBV12-3 or TRBV12-4 and TRBJ2-7; D is ambiguous. V gave up 4 bases and J gave up 5 bases, with 12 bases separating them. This CDR3 contains 13 residues.

This clonotype was detected a few times. The V call is TRBV30, the J call TRBJ2-1; the D gene is possibly TRBD1 (6 bases). The V gene lost 1 base and the J gene lost 9 bases, with 7 bases spanning the gap. Per germline, CDR1 GTSNPN and CDR2 SVGIG (reference sequence). This CDR3 comprises 11 residues. CDR3 nucleotide sequence: TGTGCCTGGAGTGCGGACAGTGAGCAGTTCTTC. The encoded protein is CAWSADSEQFF.

This clonotype was observed a few times. The genes are TRBV10-3 and TRBJ2-3; D might be TRBD2 (6 bases). Germline CDR1 and CDR2: ENHRY and SYGVKD. The V end was cut by 0 bases, the J end by 2 bases, with 15 bases between. This CDR3 has 17 residues. The CDR3 DNA reads TGTGCCATCAGTGAGTCGATTTCCACTAGCAACACAGATACGCAGTATTTT. This gives the protein CAISESISTSNTDTQYF.

The rearrangement joins TRBV5-1 to TRBJ2-1; maybe TRBD2 (6 bases). The CDR3 extends over 17 amino acids. Germline CDR1 reads SGHRS; CDR2 reads YFSETQ. The V end was cut by 1 base, the J end by 14 bases, with 28 bases between. The CDR3 region is CASSLPGGAGTKTGKFF. The CDR3 region has the DNA TGCGCCAGCAGCTTGCCCGGAGGCGCGGGAACAAAAACAGGAAAGTTCTTC. The full variable domain, completed using reference TRBV5-1 and TRBJ2-1, is KAGVTQTPRYLIKTRGQQVTLSCSPISGHRSVSWYQQTPGQGLQFLFEYFSETQRNKGNFPGRFSGRQFSNSRSEMNVSTLELGDSALYLCASSLPGGAGTKTGKFFGPGTRLTVL.

The chain recombines TRBV6-5 with TRBJ2-7, with 7 positions matching TRBD1. This CDR3 is built from 15 residues. Germline-derived CDR1 and CDR2 are MNHEY and SVGAGI. With V trimmed by 2 bases and J by 1 base, 5 bases remained unmatched. DNA of the CDR3: TGTGCCAGCAGTTACACCAGACAGGGATCCTACGAGCAGTACTTC. It codes for CASSYTRQGSYEQYF.

V and J are TRBV11-2 and TRBJ2-5; 8 positions match TRBD2. In germline, CDR1 is SGHAT, CDR2 FQNNGV. This CDR3 is 16 amino acids long. Trimming cost V 1 base and J 4 bases; bases outside gene matches: 8. Here the CDR3 reads CASSLGLAGLSETQYF. CDR3 coding DNA: TGTGCCAGCAGCTTAGGCCTAGCGGGTTTATCAGAGACCCAGTACTTC.

CDR3 DNA: TGCAGCGCCGCGGAGACTTTCTACGAGCAGTACTTC. Its protein is CSAAETFYEQYF. The rearrangement uses TRBV29-1 and TRBJ2-7; no definite D call. V was clipped by 7 bases and J by 3 bases, with 13 bases between them. Germline CDR1 reads SQVTM; CDR2 reads ANQGSEA. This CDR3 contains 12 residues.

The V and J genes are TRBV5-1 and TRBJ2-5; D not resolved. This CDR3 is built from 15 residues. The V gene lost 2 bases and the J gene lost 2 bases, with 13 bases spanning the gap. CDR1 is SGHRS, CDR2 YFSETQ, per germline. CDR3 DNA sequence: TGCGCCAGCAGCTTTGCGCCAGAACTTCAAGAGACCCAGTACTTC. It is translated as CASSFAPELQETQYF.

This clonotype was seen a handful of times. V and J are TRBV29-1 and TRBJ1-2; no firm D call. The CDR3 totals 11 residues. Germline V gene data show CDR1 as SQVTM and CDR2 as ANQGSEA. The DNA of the CDR3 is TGCACCCTTAGGGATGACTATGGCTACACCTTC. Its translation is CTLRDDYGYTF.

This clonotype appeared many times. The J gene is TRBJ2-6, the V gene TRBV4-1; D uncertain. CDR3 length: 18 amino acids. Trimming removed 4 bases from V and 0 bases from J, with 16 bases in between. Germline CDR1 and CDR2: MGHRA and YSYEKL. CDR3 protein: CASSRLQRDGSGANVLTF. CDR3 sequence (DNA): TGCGCCAGCAGCCGATTACAAAGGGATGGCTCTGGGGCCAACGTCCTGACTTTC.

The rearrangement links TRBV5-1 to TRBJ1-4; D gene uncertain. The CDR3 sequence is 15 residues long. The germline gives CDR1 SGHRS, CDR2 YFSETQ. The V and J ends lost 2 bases and 5 bases respectively, with 13 bases between them. CDR3 sequence reads: CASSFRTQANEKLFF. The CDR3 DNA reads as TGCGCCAGCAGCTTTCGGACCCAGGCCAATGAAAAACTGTTTTTT.

The CDR3 DNA reads TGTGCCAGCAGCACCCACCGGACAGCCCATGAGCAGTTCTTC. This codes for CASSTHRTAHEQFF. The rearrangement links TRBV11-2 to TRBJ2-1, with a possible D match to TRBD1 (6 bases). Germline values: CDR1 SGHAT, CDR2 FQNNGV. The V gene lost 5 bases and the J gene lost 8 bases, with 16 bases spanning the gap. The CDR3 extends over 14 amino acids.

In this sample, this clonotype turned up a few times. This chain links TRBV10-3 with TRBJ2-6; D unclear. This CDR3 has 18 residues. The V gene's germline CDR1 is ENHRY and CDR2 SYGVKD. V dropped 7 bases and J dropped 0 bases, with 19 bases sitting between them. The CDR3 DNA reads as TGTGCCATCAACCGGAACCCAACGGCCGGCTCTGGGGCCAACGTCCTGACTTTC. This translates into CAINRNPTAGSGANVLTF.

This clonotype occurred a few times. The CDR3 region is CAWRTPAGEKTFF. The DNA for the CDR3 is TGTGCCTGGAGGACCCCCGCAGGGGAGAAAACTTTCTTT. The chain employs TRBV30 and TRBJ1-1; possibly TRBD1 for D (6 bases). Trimming removed 3 bases at V and 12 bases at J, with 20 bases between. This CDR3 spans 13 amino acids. Germline V gene data show CDR1 as GTSNPN and CDR2 as SVGIG (reference sequence).

The rearrangement links TRBV5-6 to TRBJ2-1; D is unclear. Germline-derived CDR1 and CDR2 are SGHDT and YYEEEE. The CDR3 runs 13 residues. Trimming left V 3 bases short and J 9 bases short, with 13 bases between. CDR3 sequence: CASSSQALGEQFF. The DNA of the CDR3 is TGTGCCAGCAGCTCCCAGGCTTTGGGTGAGCAGTTCTTC.

This clonotype was observed a handful of times. The rearrangement links TRBV15 to TRBJ1-2; D unclear. Germline-derived CDR1 and CDR2 are LNHNV and YYDKDF (reference sequence). Trimming removed 0 bases at V and 8 bases at J, with 16 bases between. The CDR3 contains 15 residues. CDR3 sequence reads: CATSRDLEPKGGYTF. The CDR3 region has the DNA TGTGCCACCAGCAGAGATTTGGAACCCAAAGGCGGCTACACCTTC.

The CDR3 DNA reads as TGTGCCAGCAGTTTATACGGCTGGGCTCAGGGGGATACGCAGTATTTT. Translated: CASSLYGWAQGDTQYF. The chain joins TRBV27 to TRBJ2-3; possible D gene TRBD1, 6 bases. The CDR3 loop spans 16 amino acids. CDR1 is MNHEY, CDR2 SMNVEV, per germline (reference sequence). V lost 1 base and J 6 bases, leaving 17 bases between the germline ends.

The rearrangement uses TRBV20-1 and TRBJ2-1, with a possible D match to TRBD2 (7 bases). There are 17 residues in the CDR3. Between the trimmed V and J ends, which lost 5 bases and 1 base, there was a span of 21 bases. Germline V gene sequence: CDR1 DFQATT, CDR2 SNEGSKA (reference sequence). The CDR3 loop reads CSAPPLGGRGSYNEQFF. The DNA for the CDR3 is TGCAGTGCTCCCCCCTTGGGGGGGAGGGGGTCCTACAATGAGCAGTTCTTC.

The rearrangement joins TRBV11-2 to TRBJ2-1; TRBD2 agrees at 9 bases. CDR1 is SGHAT and CDR2 is FQNNGV in the germline V gene. This CDR3 contains 17 residues. V shed 1 base, J shed 2 bases, and the junction held 6 bases outside the gene matches. The CDR3 region has the DNA TGTGCCAGCAGCTTAGGAGCGGGGGGATTCCCCTACAATGAGCAGTTCTTC. This gives the protein CASSLGAGGFPYNEQFF.

This clonotype was seen more than once but under ten times. This chain uses TRBV5-5 with TRBJ1-4, with unresolved D. The CDR3 runs to 14 residues. Germline V lookup: CDR1 SGHKS, CDR2 YYEKEE (reference sequence). Trimming left V 1 base short and J 2 bases short, with 6 bases between. In DNA, the CDR3 is TGTGCCAGCAGCTTGTACGGGACTAATGAAAAACTGTTTTTT. This encodes CASSLYGTNEKLFF.

This clonotype occurred a few times. The chain links TRBV20-1 to TRBJ2-1, with a possible D match to TRBD2 (6 bases). Trimming took off 3 bases at V and 7 bases at J, with 22 bases between the two ends. Per germline, CDR1 DFQATT and CDR2 SNEGSKA (reference sequence). This CDR3 contains 16 residues. The CDR3 DNA is TGCAGTGCTAGGCCCCACGTTATCGGGAGTATTAATGAGCAGTTCTTC. Protein product: CSARPHVIGSINEQFF.

This clonotype was seen only a few times. The rearrangement links TRBV9 to TRBJ1-1, with D perhaps TRBD1 (6 bases). The CDR3 consists of 15 residues. Trimming cost V 2 bases and J 1 base, with 12 bases left between them. Germline-derived CDR1 and CDR2 are SGDLS and YYNGEE. The chain's CDR3 is CASSVDPGANTEAFF. The CDR3 DNA reads TGTGCCAGCAGCGTTGACCCAGGGGCGAACACTGAAGCTTTCTTT. The whole variable domain, filled in from reference TRBV9 and TRBJ1-1, reads DSGVTQTPKHLITATGQRVTLRCSPRSGDLSVYWYQQSLDQGLQFLIQYYNGEERAKGNILERFSAQQFPDLHSELNLSSLELGDSALYFCASSVDPGANTEAFFGQGTRLTVV.

The V and J genes are TRBV4-3 and TRBJ1-2; D not resolved. V lost 1 base to trimming and J lost 1 base, with 10 bases between them. Germline assignment: CDR1 LGHNA and CDR2 YSLEER. This CDR3 spans 15 amino acids. The DNA of the CDR3 is TGCGCCAGCAGCCAAGCTCCCCGAAGTAACTATGGCTACACCTTC. It specifies CASSQAPRSNYGYTF.